Listed below are T cell receptor beta chains from one sample, sequenced in a study of identical twins. One entry per CDR3 protein results from TCRdb running MiXCR on the 5' RACE reads. The table has around 960,000 distinct CDR3 sequences, approximately 13% seen once. The same data also contributed to another study, on yellow fever vaccine responses in identical twins.

Sequenced sample: PBMCs. These receptors were taken from a woman aged 18-29 years in good health. Each CDR3 is given with its conserved first and last residue. D genes are given only for firm matches. Clone size is given for some rows only: seen once, a few or many times, or a class if the clone is expanded.

CDR3 protein,CDR3 DNA,V gene,clone size,D gene,J gene
CASSFLRINTEAFF,TGTGCCAGCAGTTTCTTGAGGATCAACACTGAAGCTTTCTTT,TRBV28,many,-,TRBJ1-1
CATSDLSGGVNTGELFF,TGTGCCACCAGTGATTTGTCAGGGGGCGTCAACACCGGGGAGCTGTTTTTT,TRBV24-1,few,TRBD1,TRBJ2-2
CASSQDPSGSRYEQYF,TGTGCCAGCAGCCAAGATCCGAGCGGGAGCAGGTACGAGCAGTACTTC,TRBV3-1,few,TRBD2,TRBJ2-7
CATRVRATDTQYF,TGTGCCACCCGGGTGCGGGCGACAGATACGCAGTATTTT,TRBV6-1,-,-,TRBJ2-3
CASASGGRETQYF,TGTGCCAGCGCGAGCGGGGGGAGAGAGACCCAGTACTTC,TRBV12-3/TRBV12-4,-,TRBD2,TRBJ2-5
CASSFLRKLFF,TGTGCCAGCAGTTTTTTGAGGAAACTGTTTTTT,TRBV12-3/TRBV12-4,few,-,TRBJ1-4
CASSQKTATGEQFF,TGTGCCAGCAGCCAGAAAACCGCGACAGGGGAACAGTTCTTC,TRBV11-3,few,TRBD1,TRBJ2-1
CASSFQGAVSETQYF,TGTGCCAGCAGCTTTCAGGGGGCTGTATCAGAGACCCAGTACTTC,TRBV7-3,many,TRBD1,TRBJ2-5
CASSRDRSRTEAFF,TGTGCCAGCAGCAGGGACAGGTCCCGCACTGAAGCTTTCTTT,TRBV12-3/TRBV12-4,many,TRBD1,TRBJ1-1
CASSLSSGITAYEQYF,TGCGCCAGCAGCTTGAGCTCGGGCATTACCGCCTACGAGCAGTACTTC,TRBV5-1,-,-,TRBJ2-7
CASKTGTLSYEQYF,TGTGCCAGCAAAACCGGGACACTATCCTACGAGCAGTACTTC,TRBV12-3/TRBV12-4,-,-,TRBJ2-7
CASLTNGGELFF,TGTGCCAGCCTGACTAATGGCGGGGAGCTGTTTTTT,TRBV28,-,-,TRBJ2-2
CASLAGQGVGEQYF,TGTGCCAGCCTAGCGGGACAGGGGGTAGGGGAGCAGTACTTC,TRBV28,few,TRBD1,TRBJ2-7
CSAKDAGADTGELFF,TGCAGTGCTAAAGATGCAGGGGCGGACACCGGGGAGCTGTTTTTT,TRBV20-1,few,-,TRBJ2-2
CASRLWDGNTEAFF,TGTGCCAGCCGGTTGTGGGATGGAAATACTGAAGCTTTCTTT,TRBV6-1,few,-,TRBJ1-1
CASRPGQGQQTQYF,TGTGCCAGCAGACCGGGACAGGGGCAGCAGACCCAGTACTTC,TRBV7-8,-,TRBD1,TRBJ2-5
CASSTGTGIEDTQYF,TGCGCCAGCAGCACCGGGACAGGGATTGAAGATACGCAGTATTTT,TRBV5-1,-,TRBD1,TRBJ2-3
CASSLADLRTEAFF,TGCGCCAGCAGCTTGGCAGACCTTAGGACTGAAGCTTTCTTT,TRBV5-1,few,-,TRBJ1-1
CASSFIQITGELFF,TGTGCCAGCAGCTTTATACAGATCACCGGGGAGCTGTTTTTT,TRBV7-2,-,-,TRBJ2-2
CASSYGKVYEQYF,TGTGCCAGCAGTTATGGGAAGGTCTACGAGCAGTACTTC,TRBV6-5,many,-,TRBJ2-7
CASSQDLVWGEQFF,TGCGCCAGCAGCCAAGATCTCGTGTGGGGTGAGCAGTTCTTC,TRBV4-1,many,-,TRBJ2-1
CSARGELGAGGAYNEQFF,TGCAGTGCTAGAGGGGAACTAGGAGCGGGAGGGGCCTACAATGAGCAGTTCTTC,TRBV20-1,few,TRBD2,TRBJ2-1
CSAKSRTRYEQYF,TGCAGTGCTAAATCCCGCACTAGGTACGAGCAGTACTTC,TRBV20-1,-,-,TRBJ2-7
CSVDQGIEQFF,TGCAGCGTTGATCAGGGGATTGAGCAGTTCTTC,TRBV29-1,few,-,TRBJ2-1
CSVASSTDRGIETQYF,TGCAGCGTCGCGTCTTCCACGGACAGGGGGATTGAGACCCAGTACTTC,TRBV29-1,-,TRBD1,TRBJ2-5
CASSLWEIYNSPLHF,TGTGCCAGCAGTTTGTGGGAAATTTATAATTCACCCCTCCACTTT,TRBV12-3/TRBV12-4,few,-,TRBJ1-6
CASRYRDSNTGELFF,TGCGCCAGCCGATACCGGGACTCCAACACCGGGGAGCTGTTTTTT,TRBV5-1,many,-,TRBJ2-2
CASSEGQGWTEAFF,TGTGCCAGCAGTGAGGGACAGGGGTGGACTGAAGCTTTCTTT,TRBV2,many,TRBD1,TRBJ1-1
CASSQDAGSTDTQYF,TGTGCCAGCAGCCAAGATGCGGGGAGCACAGATACGCAGTATTTT,TRBV14,few,-,TRBJ2-3
CASSLNLPLAGGPGEQFF,TGTGCCAGCAGCTTAAACCTCCCATTAGCGGGAGGGCCGGGTGAGCAGTTCTTC,TRBV11-1,many,TRBD2,TRBJ2-1
CASSQGAGWANEQFF,TGTGCCAGCAGCCAAGGGGCGGGTTGGGCCAATGAGCAGTTCTTC,TRBV3-1,-,-,TRBJ2-1
CASSPGQLTGELFF,TGTGCCAGCAGCCCGGGACAGCTCACCGGGGAGCTGTTTTTT,TRBV28,many,TRBD1,TRBJ2-2
CASSLAGTEYF,TGTGCCAGCAGCTTAGCGGGCACGGAGTATTTT,TRBV7-9,few,-,TRBJ2-3
CATSRDLASGRAFNEQFF,TGTGCCACCAGCAGAGATCTGGCTAGCGGGAGGGCCTTCAATGAGCAGTTCTTC,TRBV15,few,TRBD2,TRBJ2-1
CASSEFRARPNEQFF,TGCGCCAGCAGTGAGTTCCGGGCCCGTCCGAATGAGCAGTTCTTC,TRBV10-1,few,-,TRBJ2-1
CASRDRDYQETQYF,TGTGCCAGCAGGGACCGGGACTATCAAGAGACCCAGTACTTC,TRBV12-3/TRBV12-4,few,TRBD2,TRBJ2-5
CASSLTGLAGGEQFF,TGTGCCAGCAGTTTAACGGGACTAGCGGGCGGGGAGCAGTTCTTC,TRBV28,-,TRBD2,TRBJ2-1
CASHPGQGKETQYF,TGCGCCAGCCACCCGGGACAGGGTAAAGAGACCCAGTACTTC,TRBV10-2,many,TRBD1,TRBJ2-5
CASSFGRTGTLYNEQFF,TGTGCCAGCTCTTTCGGACGGACCGGGACCCTGTACAATGAGCAGTTCTTC,TRBV18,-,-,TRBJ2-1
CASSVLGTDNQPQHF,TGTGCCAGCAGTGTCCTCGGGACAGATAATCAGCCCCAGCATTTT,TRBV6-1,many,TRBD1,TRBJ1-5
CASSWGEKLFF,TGTGCCAGCAGTTGGGGTGAAAAACTGTTTTTT,TRBV12-3/TRBV12-4,many,-,TRBJ1-4
CASSQDAVYEQYF,TGTGCCAGCAGCCAAGATGCAGTTTACGAGCAGTACTTC,TRBV14,-,-,TRBJ2-7
CSARADKNIQYF,TGCAGTGCTAGAGCGGATAAAAACATTCAGTACTTC,TRBV20-1,-,-,TRBJ2-4
CASSAGTRTYNEQFF,TGTGCCAGCAGTGCCGGGACGAGAACCTACAATGAGCAGTTCTTC,TRBV2,few,-,TRBJ2-1
CASASKETQYF,TGTGCCAGCGCGTCTAAGGAGACCCAGTACTTC,TRBV7-8,-,-,TRBJ2-5
CASSYRESYNEQFF,TGTGCCAGCAGCTACAGGGAATCCTACAATGAGCAGTTCTTC,TRBV7-8,few,-,TRBJ2-1
CASRGQSYEQYF,TGTGCCAGCAGGGGACAGTCCTACGAGCAGTACTTC,TRBV11-2,many,TRBD1,TRBJ2-7
CASSVGGGRTGERRQPQHF,TGTGCCAGCAGCGTAGGGGGAGGAAGGACAGGGGAGCGAAGGCAGCCCCAGCATTTT,TRBV9,few,TRBD1,TRBJ1-5
CASSHPGQLGELFF,TGCGCCAGCAGCCATCCCGGACAGCTGGGGGAGCTGTTTTTT,TRBV4-1,-,-,TRBJ2-2
CASSYSGPQGGLSYEQYF,TGTGCCAGCAGTTACTCGGGCCCACAAGGGGGGCTCTCCTACGAGCAGTACTTC,TRBV6-5,few,-,TRBJ2-7
CASSLEGLNARYGYTF,TGCGCCAGCAGCTTGGAAGGCCTCAATGCGCGCTATGGCTACACCTTC,TRBV5-1,-,-,TRBJ1-2
CSAGGNSREAFF,TGCAGTGCTGGAGGGAACAGTCGTGAAGCTTTCTTT,TRBV20-1,few,-,TRBJ1-1
CASSPRREQFF,TGTGCCAGCTCACCACGGCGGGAGCAGTTCTTC,TRBV18,many,-,TRBJ2-1
CASSVFLSQTYNEQFF,TGTGCCAGCAGTGTTTTCCTCTCCCAGACCTACAATGAGCAGTTCTTC,TRBV2,-,-,TRBJ2-1
CASSKLAGDYNEQFF,TGTGCCAGCAGTAAACTAGCGGGAGATTACAATGAGCAGTTCTTC,TRBV6-1,-,TRBD2,TRBJ2-1